The 28 T cell receptor beta chains below come from one sample, sequenced in a study of blood T cell repertoires in COVID-19. TCRdb's table, derived via immunoSEQ multiplex PCR, lists solely in-frame clones and lacks some. This sample has 95,000 to 130,000 clones, with about nine tenths found just once. Sequencing was performed on peripheral blood. These receptors all come from a human donor with active COVID-19. The donor label of this sample is uncertain.

This clone occurred a few times. This sequence joins TRBV19 and TRBJ1-1; D is unclear. The ends were cut back, 9 bases at V and 5 bases at J, with 16 bases in the middle. There are 13 residues in the CDR3. Germline V lookup: CDR1 LNHDA, CDR2 SQIVND (reference sequence). CDR3 DNA sequence: TGTGCCAGCCAGGACTCCGGGGAGACTGAAGCTTTCTTT. Protein: CASQDSGETEAFF.

This clone has at least ten counts. V gene TRBV18 combines with J gene TRBJ1-3; D unresolved. CDR1 is KGHSH, CDR2 LQKENI, per germline. CDR3 length equals 14 residues. V was shortened by 6 bases and J by 9 bases, with 18 bases between the two germline ends. The CDR3 sequence: CASSRDSIALTIYF. The CDR3 DNA reads TGTGCCAGCTCCAGAGACTCCATCGCCCTCACCATATATTTT.

The chain joins TRBV6-5 to TRBJ2-7; 7 bases align to TRBD2. The CDR3 is 14 residues long. V lost 6 bases, J lost 0 bases, and 5 bases stayed unmatched. Germline CDR1 MNHEY, CDR2 SVGAGI. The CDR3 DNA is TGTGCCAGCAGCCGAGCGGGGCCCTCCTACGAGCAGTACTTC. Translated, it gives CASSRAGPSYEQYF.

J is TRBJ1-1 and V is TRBV4-3, with TRBD1 identical over 8 bases. This CDR3 is 14 amino acids long. Germline V gives CDR1 LGHNA, CDR2 YSLEER. Trimming took 4 bases from V and 6 from J; bases not matched to a gene: 7. The CDR3 DNA reads TGCGCCAGCAGCCCAATCACAGGGGGTGCTGAAGCTTTCTTT. It is translated as CASSPITGGAEAFF.

The chain combines TRBV9 with TRBJ2-3; 10 bases align to TRBD2. Trimming removed 2 bases from V and 6 bases from J; junction bases left unmatched: 6. The germline V gene has CDR1 SGDLS and CDR2 YYNGEE. The length of the CDR3 is 15 residues. CDR3 sequence reads: CASSVLAGGWDTQYF. For the CDR3, the DNA is TGTGCCAGCAGCGTTTTAGCGGGGGGATGGGATACGCAGTATTTT.

This clone was detected only once. The chain couples TRBV6-5 to TRBJ2-5; TRBD1 aligns across 7 bases. The CDR3 is made up of 14 amino acids. Germline CDR1 is MNHEY and CDR2 is SVGAGI. Trimming removed 5 bases from V and 1 base from J; junction bases left unmatched: 4. CDR3 DNA sequence: TGTGCCAGCAGTACCGACAGGGTCCAAGAGACCCAGTACTTC. Residues: CASSTDRVQETQYF.

This chain uses TRBV2 with TRBJ2-3, with 7 bases matching TRBD1. Per the germline V gene, CDR1 is SNHLY and CDR2 is FYNNEI. V shed 6 bases, J shed 5 bases, and the junction held 5 bases outside the gene matches. The length of the CDR3 is 13 residues. CDR3 DNA: TGTGCCAGCAGCAAACAGGGGAGAGATACGCAGTATTTT. It is translated as CASSKQGRDTQYF.

The chain recombines TRBV2 with TRBJ1-2, with 9 bases aligning to TRBD1. This CDR3 is built from 16 residues. CDR1 SNHLY and CDR2 FYNNEI come from the germline V gene. After removal of 9 bases from V and 5 bases from J, the junction contained 16 bases not matched to a gene. In nucleotides, the CDR3 is TGTGCCAGTCCAAGAAGGGAGGGGACAGGGCGATATGGCTACACCTTC. This translates into CASPRREGTGRYGYTF.

The chain uses TRBV6-6 and TRBJ2-1; 9 bases match TRBD1. The germline CDR1 and CDR2 sequences are MNHNY and SVGAGI (reference sequence). The V and J ends lost 6 bases and 5 bases, in that order; junction bases with no gene match: 11. The CDR3 extends over 16 amino acids. The CDR3 nucleotides read TGTGCCAGCAGAAGAACAGGGACAGGGACGGACAATGAGCAGTTCTTC. Protein sequence: CASRRTGTGTDNEQFF.

The CDR3 region is CASSVGTDYTEAFF. The CDR3 bases are TGTGCCAGCAGTGTAGGGACAGACTACACTGAAGCTTTCTTT. The chain couples TRBV27 to TRBJ1-1; 7 bases map to TRBD1. V lost 5 bases to trimming and J lost 3 bases; unmatched junction nucleotides: 6. This CDR3 contains 14 residues. CDR1 is MNHEY and CDR2 is SMNVEV in the germline V gene (reference sequence).

J is TRBJ2-3 and V is TRBV11-2; TRBD2 matches at 9 bases. The CDR3 has 17 amino acids. V lost 1 base to trimming and J lost 2 bases; unmatched junction nucleotides: 7. Looked up from germline, CDR1 is SGHAT and CDR2 is FQNNGV. The CDR3 nucleotides are TGTGCCAGCAGCTTAGGAGTAGGGACTAGCCTCACAGATACGCAGTATTTT. It yields the protein CASSLGVGTSLTDTQYF.

The chain employs TRBV2 and TRBJ1-1; D possibly corresponds to TRBD1 (5 bases). The CDR3 extends over 15 amino acids. Deletions cut 8 bases from V and 2 bases from J, with 18 bases between. Germline V gene lookup returns CDR1 SNHLY and CDR2 FYNNEI. The CDR3 nucleotides are TGTGCCAGCCTAGGGGCCGCGGCGAGAAACACTGAAGCTTTCTTT. It yields the protein CASLGAAARNTEAFF.

The J gene is TRBJ1-1, the V gene TRBV18; 7 nucleotides match TRBD1. The CDR3 sequence is 16 residues long. Trimming at V came to 2 bases and at J to 2 bases, leaving 8 bases not matched to a gene. Germline loops: CDR1 KGHSH, CDR2 LQKENI. The CDR3 sequence: CASSPALGTANTEAFF. The CDR3 DNA is TGTGCCAGCTCACCAGCCCTAGGGACAGCAAACACTGAAGCTTTCTTT.

The chain combines TRBV6-2 or TRBV6-3 with TRBJ1-5; 9 positions match TRBD1. There are 15 residues in the CDR3. Germline lookup yields CDR1 MNHEY and CDR2 SVGEGT. Germline trimming cut 5 bases from V and 3 bases from J; bases unmatched to any gene: 5. The DNA for the CDR3 is TGTGCCAGCAGTCAAACAGGGGGCTTCAATCAGCCCCAGCATTTT. This gives the protein CASSQTGGFNQPQHF.

This clone has just one count. This chain uses TRBV7-9 with TRBJ2-3; D perhaps matches TRBD2 (7 bases). V lost 2 bases to trimming and J lost 6 bases, with 21 bases between them. This CDR3 contains 17 residues. Germline-derived CDR1 and CDR2 are SEHNR and FQNEAQ (reference sequence). CDR3 residues: CASSLQGILGEGDTQYF. For the CDR3, the DNA is TGTGCCAGCAGCTTACAGGGGATTTTGGGGGAGGGTGATACGCAGTATTTT.

This sequence joins TRBV19 and TRBJ1-1, with 8 bases aligning to TRBD1. The trim removed 5 bases at V and 5 bases at J, leaving 4 bases unmatched. This CDR3 comprises 13 residues. Germline CDR1 and CDR2: LNHDA and SQIVND (reference sequence). The CDR3 DNA follows: TGTGCCAGTAGTGACAGGGGATGGACTGAAGCTTTCTTT. It encodes CASSDRGWTEAFF.

This chain joins TRBV5-6 and TRBJ1-6, with D unclear. The CDR3 is made up of 16 amino acids. Trimming took off 6 bases at V and 5 bases at J, with 18 bases between the two ends. The V gene's germline CDR1 is SGHDT and CDR2 YYEEEE. CDR3 protein: CASIKRAGGNNSPLHF. The CDR3 DNA sequence: TGTGCCAGCATCAAACGGGCGGGCGGTAATAATTCACCCCTCCACTTT.

The chain recombines TRBV5-1 with TRBJ1-3, with D hard to call. Germline lookup yields CDR1 SGHRS and CDR2 YFSETQ. The CDR3 extends over 13 amino acids. Trimming cost V 0 bases and J 4 bases, with 5 bases left between them. The CDR3 region is CASSLAQGNTIYF. CDR3 in DNA: TGCGCCAGCAGCTTGGCACAGGGAAACACCATATATTTT.

The chain uses TRBV2 and TRBJ2-7; TRBD1 agrees at 8 bases. Trimming took 2 bases from V and 1 from J; bases not matched to a gene: 7. Germline assignment: CDR1 SNHLY and CDR2 FYNNEI. CDR3 length equals 16 residues. In nucleotides, the CDR3 is TGTGCCAGCAGTGAACCATCAACAGGGGGATCCTACGAGCAGTACTTC. Amino acid sequence: CASSEPSTGGSYEQYF. Full variable domain (missing parts from reference TRBV2 and TRBJ2-7): EPEVTQTPSHQVTQMGQEVILRCVPISNHLYFYWYRQILGQKVEFLVSFYNNEISEKSEIFDDQFSVERPDGSNFTLKIRSTKLEDSAMYFCASSEPSTGGSYEQYFGPGTRLTVT.

The rearrangement uses TRBV5-1 and TRBJ2-7, with D possibly being TRBD1 (6 bases). From germline, CDR1 is SGHRS and CDR2 YFSETQ. The length of the CDR3 is 11 residues. V shed 7 bases and J shed 8 bases, with 13 bases lying between them. The CDR3 nucleotides are TGCGCCAGCGAGGGCAGGGGCCAGCAGTACTTC. Amino acids: CASEGRGQQYF.

J is TRBJ1-6 and V is TRBV2; possibly TRBD1 for D (6 bases). This CDR3 comprises 14 residues. Germline V gene sequence: CDR1 SNHLY, CDR2 FYNNEI. Trimming cost V 2 bases and J 6 bases, with 8 bases left between them. The CDR3 reads CASSEQGRNSPLHF. DNA of the CDR3: TGTGCCAGCAGTGAACAGGGGCGTAATTCACCCCTCCACTTT.

The chain joins TRBV9 to TRBJ2-1; possible D gene TRBD2, 6 bases. Trimming took off 0 bases at V and 4 bases at J, with 11 bases between the two ends. Germline V lookup: CDR1 SGDLS, CDR2 YYNGEE. The CDR3 extends over 15 amino acids. The CDR3 nucleotides are TGTGCCAGCAGCGTAGAGGTGGGGGGATACAATGAGCAGTTCTTC. Translated, it gives CASSVEVGGYNEQFF.

The chain has TRBV7-9 and TRBJ1-1, with 7 bases lining up with TRBD1. The CDR3 is made up of 19 amino acids. The trim removed 2 bases at V and 3 bases at J, leaving 18 bases unmatched. Germline CDR1 reads SEHNR; CDR2 reads FQNEAQ (reference sequence). The CDR3 loop reads CASSLFTGTVGLRDTEAFF. DNA for the CDR3: TGTGCCAGCAGCTTATTCACCGGGACAGTGGGGTTAAGGGACACTGAAGCTTTCTTT.

The rearrangement joins TRBV5-1 to TRBJ2-3; D may be TRBD1 (6 bases). V was shortened by 4 bases and J by 0 bases, with 9 bases between the two germline ends. The CDR3 totals 14 residues. Germline CDR1 reads SGHRS; CDR2 reads YFSETQ. CDR3 sequence reads: CASSRGQSTDTQYF. The CDR3, as DNA: TGCGCCAGCAGCCGAGGACAGAGCACAGATACGCAGTATTTT.

The chain combines TRBV9 with TRBJ1-1, with a possible D match to TRBD1 (6 bases). The CDR3 runs to 14 residues. The V end lost 0 bases, the J end lost 4 bases, and 10 bases lay between the germline ends. The V gene's germline CDR1 is SGDLS and CDR2 YYNGEE. The CDR3 sequence: CASSVGLGATEAFF. CDR3 sequence (DNA): TGTGCCAGCAGCGTAGGGTTGGGGGCCACTGAAGCTTTCTTT.

The chain joins TRBV3-1 (or the pseudogene TRBV3-2) to TRBJ1-1; weak D call: TRBD1 (5 bases). Trimming shortened V by 6 bases and J by 1 base, and 12 bases separated the two germline ends. Germline CDR1 and CDR2: LGHDT and YNNKEL (reference sequence). This CDR3 is built from 14 residues. The chain's CDR3 is CASRGGGRNTEAFF. In DNA, the CDR3 is TGTGCCAGCAGGGGTGGGGGGAGGAACACTGAAGCTTTCTTT.

V and J are TRBV5-1 and TRBJ2-7; D possibly corresponds to TRBD1 (6 bases). Germline V lookup: CDR1 SGHRS, CDR2 YFSETQ. V was clipped by 4 bases and J by 0 bases, with 8 bases between them. The CDR3 has 13 residues. CDR3 in DNA: TGCGCCAGCAGCGGGGACAACTCCTACGAGCAGTACTTC. This sequence encodes CASSGDNSYEQYF.

The J gene is TRBJ1-5, the V gene TRBV5-8, with a weak D call TRBD1 (5 bases). Trimming removed 4 bases from V and 0 bases from J, with 11 bases in between. The CDR3 contains 15 residues. Per germline, CDR1 SGHTS and CDR2 YDEGEE. The CDR3 region is CASSPEGVSNQPQHF. In nucleotides, the CDR3 is TGTGCCAGCAGCCCCGAAGGGGTTAGCAATCAGCCCCAGCATTTT.